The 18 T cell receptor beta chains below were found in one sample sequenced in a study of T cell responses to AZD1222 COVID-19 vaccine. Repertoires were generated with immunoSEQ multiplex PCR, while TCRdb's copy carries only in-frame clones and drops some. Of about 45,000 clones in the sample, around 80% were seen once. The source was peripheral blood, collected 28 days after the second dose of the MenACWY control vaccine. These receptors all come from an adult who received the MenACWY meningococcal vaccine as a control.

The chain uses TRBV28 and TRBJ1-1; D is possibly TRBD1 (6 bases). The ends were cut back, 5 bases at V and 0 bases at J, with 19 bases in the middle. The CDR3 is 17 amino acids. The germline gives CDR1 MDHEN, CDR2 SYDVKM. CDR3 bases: TGTGCCAGCAGTCCCATGGACAGTACCCTCATGAACACTGAAGCTTTCTTT. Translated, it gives CASSPMDSTLMNTEAFF.

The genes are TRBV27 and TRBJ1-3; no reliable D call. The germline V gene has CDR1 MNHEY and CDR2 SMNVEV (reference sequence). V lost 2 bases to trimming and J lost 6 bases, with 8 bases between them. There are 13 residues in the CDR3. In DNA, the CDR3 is TGTGCCAGCAGTTTAGGATATTTAAACACCATATATTTT. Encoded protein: CASSLGYLNTIYF.

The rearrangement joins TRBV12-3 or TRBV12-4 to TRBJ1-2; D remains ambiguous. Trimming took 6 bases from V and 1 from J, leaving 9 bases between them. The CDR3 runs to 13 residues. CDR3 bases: TGTGCCAGCAGCTCTACGTTTAACTATGGCTACACCTTC. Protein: CASSSTFNYGYTF.

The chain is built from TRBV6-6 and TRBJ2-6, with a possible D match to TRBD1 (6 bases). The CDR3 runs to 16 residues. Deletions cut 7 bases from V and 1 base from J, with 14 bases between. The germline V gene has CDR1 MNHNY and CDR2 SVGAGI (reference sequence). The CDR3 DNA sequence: TGTGCCAGCAATAAGAAAACAGGGTCTGGGGCCAACGTCCTGACTTTC. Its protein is CASNKKTGSGANVLTF.

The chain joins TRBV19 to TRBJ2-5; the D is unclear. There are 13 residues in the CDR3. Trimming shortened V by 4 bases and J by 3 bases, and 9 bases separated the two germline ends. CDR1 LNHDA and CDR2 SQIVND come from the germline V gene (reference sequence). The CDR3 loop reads CASSRFREETQYF. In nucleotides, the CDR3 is TGTGCCAGTAGTAGGTTCAGAGAAGAGACCCAGTACTTC. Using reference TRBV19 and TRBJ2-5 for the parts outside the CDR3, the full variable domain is DGGITQSPKYLFRKEGQNVTLSCEQNLNHDAMYWYRQDPGQGLRLIYYSQIVNDFQKGDIAEGYSVSREKKESFPLTVTSAQKNPTAFYLCASSRFREETQYFGPGTRLLVL.

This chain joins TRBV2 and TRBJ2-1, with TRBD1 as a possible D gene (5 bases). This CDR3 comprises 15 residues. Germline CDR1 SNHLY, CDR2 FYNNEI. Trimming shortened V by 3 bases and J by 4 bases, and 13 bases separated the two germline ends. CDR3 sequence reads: CASSERGQNYNEQFF. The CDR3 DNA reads TGTGCCAGCAGTGAGAGAGGACAAAATTACAATGAGCAGTTCTTC.

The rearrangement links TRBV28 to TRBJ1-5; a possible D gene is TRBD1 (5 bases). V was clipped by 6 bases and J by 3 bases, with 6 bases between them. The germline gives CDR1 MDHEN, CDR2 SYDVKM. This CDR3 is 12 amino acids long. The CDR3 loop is CASRTDNQPQHF. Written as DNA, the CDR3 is TGTGCCAGCAGGACAGACAATCAGCCCCAGCATTTT.

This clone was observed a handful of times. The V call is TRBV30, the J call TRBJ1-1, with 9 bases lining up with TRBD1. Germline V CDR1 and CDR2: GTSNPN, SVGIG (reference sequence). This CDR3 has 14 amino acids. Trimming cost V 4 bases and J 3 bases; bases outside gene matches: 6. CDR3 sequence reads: CAWKGTGMYTEAFF. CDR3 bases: TGTGCCTGGAAGGGGACAGGGATGTACACTGAAGCTTTCTTT. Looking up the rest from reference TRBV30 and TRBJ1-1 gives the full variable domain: SQTIHQWPATLVQPVGSPLSLECTVEGTSNPNLYWYRQAAGRGLQLLFYSVGIGQISSEVPQNLSASRPQDRQFILSSKKLLLSDSGFYLCAWKGTGMYTEAFFGQGTRLTVV.

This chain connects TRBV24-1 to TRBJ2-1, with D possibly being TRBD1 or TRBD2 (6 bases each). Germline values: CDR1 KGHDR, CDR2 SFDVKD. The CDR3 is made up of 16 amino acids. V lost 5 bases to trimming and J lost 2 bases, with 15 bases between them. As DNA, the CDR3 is TGTGCCACCAGTGCCGGGGGACACGGAGCCTACAATGAGCAGTTCTTC. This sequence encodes CATSAGGHGAYNEQFF.

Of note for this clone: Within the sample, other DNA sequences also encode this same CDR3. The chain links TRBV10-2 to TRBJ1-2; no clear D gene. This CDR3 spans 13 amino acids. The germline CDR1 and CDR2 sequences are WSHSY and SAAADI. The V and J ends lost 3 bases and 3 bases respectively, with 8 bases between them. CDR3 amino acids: CASSDLADYGYTF. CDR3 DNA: TGCGCCAGCAGTGACCTGGCAGACTATGGCTACACCTTC.

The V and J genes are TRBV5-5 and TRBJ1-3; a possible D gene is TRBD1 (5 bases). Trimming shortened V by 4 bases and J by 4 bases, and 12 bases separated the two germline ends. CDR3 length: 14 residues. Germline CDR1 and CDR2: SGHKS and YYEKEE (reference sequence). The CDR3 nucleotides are TGTGCCAGCAGCCTTGGGGGGGACGGAAACACCATATATTTT. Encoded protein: CASSLGGDGNTIYF.

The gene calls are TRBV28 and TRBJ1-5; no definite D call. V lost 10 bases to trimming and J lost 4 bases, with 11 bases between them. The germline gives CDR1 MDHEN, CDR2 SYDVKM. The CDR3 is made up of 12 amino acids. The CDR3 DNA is TGTGCCACAGGCGGTTGGAATCAGCCCCAGCATTTT. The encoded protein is CATGGWNQPQHF.

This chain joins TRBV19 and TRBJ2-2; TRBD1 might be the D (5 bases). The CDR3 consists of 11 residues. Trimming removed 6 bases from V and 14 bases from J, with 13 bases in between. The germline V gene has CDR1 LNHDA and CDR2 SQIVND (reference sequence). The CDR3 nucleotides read TGTGCCAGTAGGGAAGGGGTGGATCTGTTTTTT. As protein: CASREGVDLFF.

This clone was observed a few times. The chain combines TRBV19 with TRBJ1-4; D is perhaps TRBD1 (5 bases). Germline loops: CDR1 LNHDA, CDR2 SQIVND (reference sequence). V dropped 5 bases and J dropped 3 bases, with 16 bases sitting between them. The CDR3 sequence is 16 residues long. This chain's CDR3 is CASSVGTSFANEKLFF. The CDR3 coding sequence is TGTGCCAGTAGTGTCGGGACTAGCTTCGCTAATGAAAAACTGTTTTTT.

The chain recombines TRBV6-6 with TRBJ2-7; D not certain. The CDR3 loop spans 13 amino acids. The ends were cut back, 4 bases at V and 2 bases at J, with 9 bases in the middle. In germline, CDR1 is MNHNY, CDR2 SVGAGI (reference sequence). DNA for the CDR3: TGTGCCAGCAGTTCCATAAATACCTACGAGCAGTACGTC. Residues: CASSSINTYEQYV.

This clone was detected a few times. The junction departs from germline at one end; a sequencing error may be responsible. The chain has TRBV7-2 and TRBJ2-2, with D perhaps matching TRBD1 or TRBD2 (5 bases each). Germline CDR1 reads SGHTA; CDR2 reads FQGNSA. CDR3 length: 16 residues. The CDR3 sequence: CASSLGGVSNTGALFF. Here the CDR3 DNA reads TGTGCCAGCAGCTTAGGAGGGGTATCGAACACCGGGGCGCTGTTTTTT.

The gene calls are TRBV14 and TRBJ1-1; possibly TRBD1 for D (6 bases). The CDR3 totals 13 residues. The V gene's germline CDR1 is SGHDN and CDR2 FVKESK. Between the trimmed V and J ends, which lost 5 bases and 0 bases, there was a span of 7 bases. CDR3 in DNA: TGTGCCAGCAGCTCAGGGGTGAACACTGAAGCTTTCTTT. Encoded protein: CASSSGVNTEAFF.

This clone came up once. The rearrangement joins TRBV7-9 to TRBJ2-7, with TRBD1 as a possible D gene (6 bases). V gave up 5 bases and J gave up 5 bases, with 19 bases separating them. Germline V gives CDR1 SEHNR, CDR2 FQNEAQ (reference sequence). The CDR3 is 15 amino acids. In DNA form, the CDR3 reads TGTGCCAGCAGCCAGATTACAGGGAAAAGTCACGAGCAGTACTTC. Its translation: CASSQITGKSHEQYF.